The 21 T cell receptor beta chains listed next were all sequenced from one sample in a study of regulatory T cells in long-lasting Graves disease. Specified time point: newly diagnosed GD, antithyroid drugs for less than 3 months. RNA isolated from PBMCs was used to make the TCR library. Investigators prepared the TCR beta libraries by applying iRepertoire HTBI primers and Arm-PCR of CDR3 regions. TCRdb analysed the multiplex PCR reads with MiXCR anew, one entry per CDR3 protein. The table has 450,000 to 650,000 distinct CDR3 sequences, about 16% seen once; the top ten hold approximately 25%. These data also formed part of another study, on T cells in Graves' hyperthyroidism and ophthalmopathy.

Specimen: peripheral blood mononuclear cells (PBMCs), collected at new diagnosis, from a patient treated with antithyroid drugs. The receptors shown here come from a woman between 40 and 65 years old with Graves disease.

This clonotype showed up just once. The junction departs from germline at one end; a sequencing error may be responsible. The chain couples TRBV7-9 to TRBJ1-1; the D is unclear. The germline CDR1 and CDR2 sequences are SEHNR and FQNEAQ (reference sequence). The CDR3 runs to 13 residues. CDR3 sequence reads: CASSLLVTGEASF. Written as DNA, the CDR3 is TGTGCCAGCAGCTTATTAGTTACGGGTGAAGCTTCCTTT.

This clonotype was picked up many times. The final CDR3 position lacks the conserved phenylalanine or tryptophan, pointing to a likely read error. V and J are TRBV12-3 or TRBV12-4 and TRBJ1-5, with TRBD1 matching over 7 bases. Trimming at V came to 5 bases and at J to 4 bases, leaving 2 bases not matched to a gene. The length of the CDR3 is 13 residues. The CDR3 DNA follows: TGTGCCAGCAGTAACAGGGGTAATCAGCCCCAGCATTTG. Amino acids: CASSNRGNQPQHL.

This clonotype has a single count. The V call is TRBV5-1, the J call TRBJ2-7, with 8 bases fitting TRBD1. The J segment lost 2 bases and the V segment lost 9 bases, leaving 13 bases of the junction unmatched. The germline CDR1 and CDR2 sequences are SGHRS and YFSETQ. The CDR3 is made up of 15 amino acids. CDR3 in DNA: TGCGCCACCACTACGAGCCCAGGGGGCCCCTACGAGCAGTACTTC. It codes for CATTTSPGGPYEQYF.

This clonotype was observed at least ten times. This chain joins TRBV6-9 and TRBJ2-3; tentatively, D is TRBD2 (7 bases). Trimming removed 3 bases at V and 8 bases at J, with 21 bases between. This CDR3 comprises 16 residues. Germline-derived CDR1 and CDR2 are MNHGY and SVAAGI. The CDR3 DNA is TGTGCCAGCAGTTACGGGGCGGGGGCGTACCCTGGTACGCAGTATTTT. It specifies CASSYGAGAYPGTQYF.

The J gene is TRBJ2-1, the V gene TRBV19, with D possibly called TRBD1 or TRBD2 (6 bases each). The CDR3 is made up of 16 amino acids. Trimming shortened V by 6 bases and J by 5 bases, and 20 bases separated the two germline ends. Germline V gene sequence: CDR1 LNHDA, CDR2 SQIVND (reference sequence). The CDR3 DNA reads TGTGCCAGTAGCTCTGGAGGGGGACTTACTAACAATGAGCAGTTCTTC. Translated, it gives CASSSGGGLTNNEQFF.

This clonotype was seen many times. The rearrangement uses TRBV12-3 or TRBV12-4 and TRBJ1-1; 7 bases agree with TRBD1. V lost 3 bases, J lost 0 bases, and 7 bases stayed unmatched. The CDR3 is 16 amino acids. Written as DNA, the CDR3 is TGTGCCAGCAGTTTGGACAGGCGACCCTTGAACACTGAAGCTTTCTTT. Its translation is CASSLDRRPLNTEAFF.

J is TRBJ2-3 and V is TRBV2; D possibly uses TRBD1 or TRBD2 (6 bases each). From germline, CDR1 is SNHLY and CDR2 FYNNEI. Trimming pared 6 bases from V and 0 bases from J, leaving 10 bases between. CDR3 length: 14 amino acids. The CDR3 here is CASRQGGSTDTQYF. The CDR3 bases are TGTGCCAGCAGACAGGGAGGTAGCACAGATACGCAGTATTTT.

Notes on this clonotype: The junction and the germline gene differ at one end; a read error may be behind it. The chain couples TRBV4-1 to TRBJ2-4; D might be TRBD1 (5 bases). The germline V gene encodes CDR1 MGHRA and CDR2 YSYEKL. This CDR3 is built from 16 residues. The CDR3 loop reads CTSSQVFDRQKNIQYF. The CDR3 DNA is TGCACCAGCAGCCAAGTGTTTGACAGACAAAAAAACATTCAGTACTTC.

This sequence joins TRBV28 and TRBJ2-2; TRBD2 matches 7 bases. The length of the CDR3 is 13 residues. With 8 bases clipped from V and 5 bases from J, the junction kept 5 bases outside the gene matches. The germline gives CDR1 MDHEN, CDR2 SYDVKM. The DNA of the CDR3 is TGTGCCAGCGGTGTTAGCGGGACCGGGGAGCTGTTTTTT. Its translation is CASGVSGTGELFF.

This clonotype showed up many times. The rearrangement joins TRBV29-1 to TRBJ1-1, with D perhaps matching TRBD1 (5 bases). The CDR3 runs 13 residues. From germline, CDR1 is SQVTM and CDR2 ANQGSEA. The V end lost 3 bases, the J end lost 5 bases, and 13 bases lay between the germline ends. The CDR3: CSVDRGAGTEAFF. As DNA, the CDR3 is TGCAGCGTTGATCGAGGGGCAGGGACTGAAGCTTTCTTT.

There are a few counts of this clonotype. The chain carries TRBV6-1 and TRBJ2-6; D is undetermined. V dropped 6 bases and J dropped 0 bases, with 30 bases sitting between them. From germline, CDR1 is MNHNS and CDR2 SASEGT. The CDR3 loop spans 22 amino acids. The CDR3, as DNA: TGTGCCAGCAGCTACCGGCCGTACTCCTTTCTCAACTACGACTCTGGGGCCAACGTCCTGACTTTC. Translation gives CASSYRPYSFLNYDSGANVLTF.

There are a few counts of this clonotype. The rearrangement joins TRBV5-1 to TRBJ1-2; D unclear. The CDR3 is 13 residues long. V dropped 4 bases and J dropped 0 bases, with 7 bases sitting between them. The germline V gene encodes CDR1 SGHRS and CDR2 YFSETQ. Here the CDR3 reads CASSLNPNYGYTF. The CDR3 nucleotides read TGCGCCAGCAGCCTGAACCCTAACTATGGCTACACCTTC.

The rearrangement uses TRBV13 and TRBJ1-3, with 7 positions matching TRBD1. J lost 9 bases, V lost 4 bases, and 6 bases had no gene match. There are 13 residues in the CDR3. Germline lookup yields CDR1 PRHDT and CDR2 FYEKMQ (reference sequence). The CDR3 reads CASSSDRDGTIYF. DNA for the CDR3: TGTGCCAGCAGCTCCGACAGGGACGGCACCATATATTTT.

At least ten counts were recorded for this clonotype. The V call is TRBV6-1, the J call TRBJ1-2; D call uncertain. CDR3 length: 16 amino acids. V lost 2 bases, J lost 4 bases, and 17 bases lay in between. Germline loops: CDR1 MNHNS, CDR2 SASEGT. Written as DNA, the CDR3 is TGTGCCAGCAGTGAATCCTTTACAGTCTCATCCTATGGCTACACCTTC. The encoded protein is CASSESFTVSSYGYTF.

V usage is TRBV5-1 and J usage is TRBJ2-7; D might be TRBD1 or TRBD2, each matching 5 bases. The CDR3 runs 14 residues. Germline loops: CDR1 SGHRS, CDR2 YFSETQ. Between the trimmed V and J ends, which lost 4 bases and 2 bases, there was a span of 13 bases. The CDR3 nucleotides are TGCGCCAGCAGCGGGGACGGAAGACCCTACGAGCAGTACTTC. This sequence encodes CASSGDGRPYEQYF.

This clonotype was observed at least ten times. V is TRBV4-2 and J is TRBJ1-5, with no clear D. V lost 0 bases and J lost 7, with 7 bases in between. From germline, CDR1 is LGHNA and CDR2 YNFKEQ. The CDR3 runs to 13 residues. CDR3 amino acids: CASSQDGGQPQHF. The CDR3 region has the DNA TGTGCCAGCAGCCAAGATGGAGGGCAGCCCCAGCATTTT.

This clonotype was observed many times. The chain recombines TRBV19 with TRBJ1-1; TRBD1 aligns across 7 bases. J gave up 5 bases and V 2 bases, and 11 bases lay outside the gene matches. In germline, CDR1 is LNHDA, CDR2 SQIVND (reference sequence). The CDR3 sequence is 16 residues long. The CDR3 is CASSIRARDRATEAFF. In DNA, the CDR3 is TGTGCCAGTAGTATACGGGCCCGAGACAGGGCTACTGAAGCTTTCTTT.

This clonotype was counted a few times. The chain is built from TRBV19 and TRBJ1-5, with 9 bases fitting TRBD1. The length of the CDR3 is 16 residues. The germline gives CDR1 LNHDA, CDR2 SQIVND (reference sequence). Trimming took 7 bases from V and 3 from J; bases not matched to a gene: 10. The CDR3 loop reads CASTSRGDRVNQPQHF. Here the CDR3 DNA reads TGTGCCAGTACCTCCCGGGGGGACAGGGTCAATCAGCCCCAGCATTTT.

This clonotype was recorded at least ten times. The chain recombines TRBV7-2 with TRBJ2-1, with D perhaps given as TRBD1 or TRBD2 (5 bases each). Germline CDR1 is SGHTA and CDR2 is FQGNSA. Trimming shortened V by 5 bases and J by 8 bases, and 10 bases separated the two germline ends. The CDR3 length is 12 residues. The CDR3 region is CASSRLGDEQFF. CDR3 nucleotide sequence: TGTGCCAGCAGCAGACTGGGGGATGAGCAGTTCTTC.

The chain recombines TRBV2 with TRBJ2-7; TRBD1 matches at 12 bases. This CDR3 spans 14 amino acids. CDR1 and CDR2 from the germline V gene are SNHLY and FYNNEI. V lost 4 bases and J lost 4; bases outside the gene matches: 2. DNA for the CDR3: TGTGCCAGCAGTGGGGGACAGGGGGCTTACGAGCAGTACTTC. This codes for CASSGGQGAYEQYF.

Concerning this clonotype itself: This may come from a read error, since a much larger clone is one base off. V gene TRBV12-3 or TRBV12-4 combines with J gene TRBJ1-2; possible D gene TRBD1, 5 bases. The ends were cut back, 6 bases at V and 8 bases at J, with 22 bases in the middle. This CDR3 is built from 15 residues. The CDR3 loop reads CASSQADSPLWGYTF. CDR3 sequence (DNA): TGTGCCAGCAGCCAAGCCGACAGCCCCCTGTGGGGCTACACCTTC.